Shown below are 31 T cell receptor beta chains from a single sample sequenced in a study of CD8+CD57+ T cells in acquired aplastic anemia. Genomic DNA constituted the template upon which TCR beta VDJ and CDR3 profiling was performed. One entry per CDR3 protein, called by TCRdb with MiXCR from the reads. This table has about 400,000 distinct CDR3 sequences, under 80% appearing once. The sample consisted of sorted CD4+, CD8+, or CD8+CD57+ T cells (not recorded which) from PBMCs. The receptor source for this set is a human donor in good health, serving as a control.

CDR3 coding DNA: TGCAGTGCAAAAGGGGGCAGCGGGGGCACCTTC. It translates to CSAKGGSGGTF. The chain links TRBV20-1 to TRBJ1-2, with 7 bases lining up with TRBD1. Trimming at V came to 6 bases and at J to 13 bases, leaving 11 bases not matched to a gene. The CDR3 length is 11 residues. Germline V gene lookup returns CDR1 DFQATT and CDR2 SNEGSKA (reference sequence).

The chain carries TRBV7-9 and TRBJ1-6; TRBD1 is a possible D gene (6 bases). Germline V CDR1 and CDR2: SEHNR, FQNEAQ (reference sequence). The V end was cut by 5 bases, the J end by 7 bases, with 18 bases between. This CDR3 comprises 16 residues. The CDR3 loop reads CASSGGRGTNNSPLHF. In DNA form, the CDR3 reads TGTGCCAGCAGCGGCGGACGGGGGACAAACAATTCACCCCTCCACTTT.

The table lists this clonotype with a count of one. CDR3: CSHRDSQNYGYTF. In DNA, the CDR3 is TGCAGCCACCGGGACAGCCAGAACTATGGCTACACCTTC. The chain combines TRBV20-1 with TRBJ1-2; 7 bases match TRBD1. Germline CDR1 reads DFQATT; CDR2 reads SNEGSKA (reference sequence). CDR3 size: 13 residues.

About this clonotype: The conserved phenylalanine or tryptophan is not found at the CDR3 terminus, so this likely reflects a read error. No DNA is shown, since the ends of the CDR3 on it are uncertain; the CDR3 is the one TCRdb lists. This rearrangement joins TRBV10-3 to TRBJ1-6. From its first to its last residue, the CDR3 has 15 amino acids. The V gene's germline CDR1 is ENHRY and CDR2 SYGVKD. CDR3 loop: CAISEAGRDGYTFHS.

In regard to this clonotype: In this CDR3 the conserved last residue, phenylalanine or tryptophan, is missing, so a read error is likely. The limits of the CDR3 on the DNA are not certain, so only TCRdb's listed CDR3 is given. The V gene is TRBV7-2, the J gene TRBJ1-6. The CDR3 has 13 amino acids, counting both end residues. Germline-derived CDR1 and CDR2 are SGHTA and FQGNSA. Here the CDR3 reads CASSATRDTQHFG.

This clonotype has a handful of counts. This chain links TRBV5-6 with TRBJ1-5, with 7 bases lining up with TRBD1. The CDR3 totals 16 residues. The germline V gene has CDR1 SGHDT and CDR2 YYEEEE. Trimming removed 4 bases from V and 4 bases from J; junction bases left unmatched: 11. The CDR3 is CASSRVGQPPNQPQHF. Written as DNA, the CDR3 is TGTGCCAGCAGCCGAGTGGGACAGCCTCCGAATCAGCCCCAGCATTTT. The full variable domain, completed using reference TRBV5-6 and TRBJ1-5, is DAGVTQSPTHLIKTRGQQVTLRCSPKSGHDTVSWYQQALGQGPQFIFQYYEEEERQRGNFPDRFSGHQFPNYSSELNVNALLLGDSALYLCASSRVGQPPNQPQHFGDGTRLSIL.

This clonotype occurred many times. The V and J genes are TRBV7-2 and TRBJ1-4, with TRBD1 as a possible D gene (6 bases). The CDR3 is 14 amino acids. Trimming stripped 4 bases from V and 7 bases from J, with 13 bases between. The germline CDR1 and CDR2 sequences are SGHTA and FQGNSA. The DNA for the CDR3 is TGTGCCAGCAGCTCGTCCCTAGGGGGTGAAAAACTGTTTTTT. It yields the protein CASSSSLGGEKLFF.

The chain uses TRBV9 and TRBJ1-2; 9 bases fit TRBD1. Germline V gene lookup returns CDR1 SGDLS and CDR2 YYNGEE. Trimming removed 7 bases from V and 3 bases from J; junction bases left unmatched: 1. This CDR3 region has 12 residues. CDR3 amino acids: CASDRGDYGYTF. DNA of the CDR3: TGTGCCAGCGACAGGGGGGACTATGGCTACACCTTC.

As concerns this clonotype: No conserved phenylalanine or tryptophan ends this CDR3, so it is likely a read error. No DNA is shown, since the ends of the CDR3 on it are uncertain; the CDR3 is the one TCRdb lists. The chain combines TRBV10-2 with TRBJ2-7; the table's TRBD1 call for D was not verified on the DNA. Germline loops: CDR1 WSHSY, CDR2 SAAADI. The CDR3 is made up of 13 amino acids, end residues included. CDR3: CARSKTGVAEQCH.

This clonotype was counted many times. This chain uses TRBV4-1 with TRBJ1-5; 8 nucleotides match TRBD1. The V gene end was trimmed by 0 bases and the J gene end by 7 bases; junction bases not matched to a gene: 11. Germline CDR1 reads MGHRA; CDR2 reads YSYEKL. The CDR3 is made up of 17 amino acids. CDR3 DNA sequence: TGCGCCAGCAGCCAAGATATCAGCACAGGGGGTAGACAGCCCCAGCATTTT. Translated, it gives CASSQDISTGGRQPQHF.

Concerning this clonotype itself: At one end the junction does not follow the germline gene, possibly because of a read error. CDR3 nucleotide sequence: TGTGCCAGCAGCGCGGGACCGCCTTCCCCACACGCTTTTTTT. Residues: CASSAGPPSPHAFF. V usage is TRBV2 and J usage is TRBJ1-1, with D possibly being TRBD1 (5 bases). Germline CDR1 and CDR2: SNHLY and FYNNEI. The CDR3 extends over 14 amino acids.

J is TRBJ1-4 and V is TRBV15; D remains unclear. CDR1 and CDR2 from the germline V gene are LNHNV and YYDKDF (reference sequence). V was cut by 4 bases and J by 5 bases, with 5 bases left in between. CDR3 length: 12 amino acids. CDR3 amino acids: CATSTENEKLFF. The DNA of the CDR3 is TGTGCCACCAGCACGGAGAATGAAAAACTGTTTTTT.

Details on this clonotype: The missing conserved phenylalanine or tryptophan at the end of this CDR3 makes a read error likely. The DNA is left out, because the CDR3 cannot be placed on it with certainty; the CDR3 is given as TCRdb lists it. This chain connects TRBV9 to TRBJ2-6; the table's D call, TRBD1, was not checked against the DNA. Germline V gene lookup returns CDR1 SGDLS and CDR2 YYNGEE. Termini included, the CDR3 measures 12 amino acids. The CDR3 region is CASSLGAEGENQ.

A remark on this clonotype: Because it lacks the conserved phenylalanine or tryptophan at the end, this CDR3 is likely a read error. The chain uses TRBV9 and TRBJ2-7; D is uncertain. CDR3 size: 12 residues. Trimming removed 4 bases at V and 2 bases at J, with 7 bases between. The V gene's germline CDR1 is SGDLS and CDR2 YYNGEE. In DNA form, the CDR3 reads TGTGCCAGCAGCAACGACGCCTACGAGCAGTACCCC. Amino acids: CASSNDAYEQYP.

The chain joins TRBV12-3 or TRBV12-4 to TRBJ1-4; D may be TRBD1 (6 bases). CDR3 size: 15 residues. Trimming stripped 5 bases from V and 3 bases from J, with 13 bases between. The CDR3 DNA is TGTGCCAGCAGTAGGGGGGCAGGGGCTAATGAAAAACTGTTTTTT. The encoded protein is CASSRGAGANEKLFF.

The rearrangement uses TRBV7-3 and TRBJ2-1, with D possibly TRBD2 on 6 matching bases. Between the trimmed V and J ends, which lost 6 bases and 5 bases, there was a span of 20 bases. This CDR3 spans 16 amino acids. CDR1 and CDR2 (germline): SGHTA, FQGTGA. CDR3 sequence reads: CASRSGGASHDNEQFF. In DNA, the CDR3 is TGTGCCAGCAGAAGCGGAGGGGCGTCCCACGACAATGAGCAGTTCTTC.

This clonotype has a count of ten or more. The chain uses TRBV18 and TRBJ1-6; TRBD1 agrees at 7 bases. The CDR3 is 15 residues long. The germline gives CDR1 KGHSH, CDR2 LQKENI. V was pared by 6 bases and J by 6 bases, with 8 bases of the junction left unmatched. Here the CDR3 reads CASSESRGANSPLHF. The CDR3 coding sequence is TGTGCCAGCTCTGAAAGCAGGGGGGCTAATTCACCCCTCCACTTT.

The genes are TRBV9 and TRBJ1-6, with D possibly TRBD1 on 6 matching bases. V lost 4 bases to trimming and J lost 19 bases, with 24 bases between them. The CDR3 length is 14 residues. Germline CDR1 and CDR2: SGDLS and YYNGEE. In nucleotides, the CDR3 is TGTGCCAGCAGCCTCGCAGGGGTGAGAGCAGTACTTCACTTT. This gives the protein CASSLAGVRAVLHF.

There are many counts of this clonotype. The chain's CDR3 is CASSLETRAGYTF. CDR3 nucleotide sequence: TGCGCCAGCAGCTTGGAAACTCGTGCGGGCTACACCTTC. The chain employs TRBV5-1 and TRBJ1-2; D uncertain. CDR3 length: 13 amino acids. The germline V gene has CDR1 SGHRS and CDR2 YFSETQ. V was trimmed by 0 bases and J by 8 bases, leaving 11 bases between them.

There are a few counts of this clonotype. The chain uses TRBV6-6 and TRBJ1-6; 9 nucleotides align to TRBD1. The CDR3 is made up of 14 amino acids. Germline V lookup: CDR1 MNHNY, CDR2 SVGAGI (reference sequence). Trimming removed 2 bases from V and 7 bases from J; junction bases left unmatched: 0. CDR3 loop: CASSYTGGNSPLHF. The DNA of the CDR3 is TGTGCCAGCAGTTACACAGGGGGCAATTCACCCCTCCACTTT.

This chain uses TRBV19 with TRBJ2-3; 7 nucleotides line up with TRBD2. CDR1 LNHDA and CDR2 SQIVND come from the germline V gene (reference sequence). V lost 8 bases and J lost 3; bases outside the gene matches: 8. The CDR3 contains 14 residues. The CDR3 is CASCVAGGTDTQYF. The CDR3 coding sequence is TGTGCCAGTTGCGTAGCCGGGGGGACAGATACGCAGTATTTT.

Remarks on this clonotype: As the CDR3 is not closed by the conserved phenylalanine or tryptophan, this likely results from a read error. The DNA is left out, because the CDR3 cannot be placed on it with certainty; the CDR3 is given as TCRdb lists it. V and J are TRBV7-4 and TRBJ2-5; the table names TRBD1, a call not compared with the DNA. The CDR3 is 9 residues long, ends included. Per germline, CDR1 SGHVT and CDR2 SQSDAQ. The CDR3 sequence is CASNKLPWT.

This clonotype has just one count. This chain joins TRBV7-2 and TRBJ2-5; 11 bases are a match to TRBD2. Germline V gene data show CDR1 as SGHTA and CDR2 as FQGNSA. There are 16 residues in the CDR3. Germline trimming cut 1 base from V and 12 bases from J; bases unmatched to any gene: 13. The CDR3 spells CASSLGGSGGAYGEYF. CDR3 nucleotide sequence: TGTGCCAGCAGCTTAGGAGGTAGCGGGGGGGCATATGGCGAGTACTTC. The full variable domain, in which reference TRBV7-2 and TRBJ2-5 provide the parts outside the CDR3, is GAGVSQSPSNKVTEKGKDVELRCDPISGHTALYWYRQSLGQGLEFLIYFQGNSAPDKSGLPSDRFSAERTGGSVSTLTIQRTQQEDSAVYLCASSLGGSGGAYGEYFGPGTRLLVL.

CDR3 sequence reads: CASSYQPGQGRGEQYF. CDR3 in DNA: TGTGCCAGCAGTTACCAACCGGGACAGGGGCGAGGCGAGCAGTACTTC. The chain joins TRBV6-6 to TRBJ2-7; 10 nucleotides match TRBD1. With V trimmed by 2 bases and J by 6 bases, 10 bases remained unmatched. The CDR3 extends over 16 amino acids. Germline-derived CDR1 and CDR2 are MNHNY and SVGAGI (reference sequence).

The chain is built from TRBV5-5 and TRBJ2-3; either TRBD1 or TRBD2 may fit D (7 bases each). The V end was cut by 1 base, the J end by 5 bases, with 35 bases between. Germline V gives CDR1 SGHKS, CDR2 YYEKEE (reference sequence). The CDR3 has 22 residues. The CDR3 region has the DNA TGTGCCAGCAGCTTGAACAGGGGCAGTGCTAGAGATGACGGGGGGCGGATAGATACGCAGTATTTT. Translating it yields CASSLNRGSARDDGGRIDTQYF.

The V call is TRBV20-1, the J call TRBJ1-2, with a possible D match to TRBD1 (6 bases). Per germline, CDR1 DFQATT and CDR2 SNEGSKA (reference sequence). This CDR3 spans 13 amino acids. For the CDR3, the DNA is TGCAGACCCAGCGGCAGGGGCCTCTATGGCTACACCTTC. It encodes CRPSGRGLYGYTF.

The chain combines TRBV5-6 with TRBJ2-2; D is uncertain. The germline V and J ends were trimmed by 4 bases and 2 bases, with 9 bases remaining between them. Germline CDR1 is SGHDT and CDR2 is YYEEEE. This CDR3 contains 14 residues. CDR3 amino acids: CASSPIGNTGELFF. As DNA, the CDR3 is TGTGCCAGCAGCCCAATCGGCAACACCGGGGAGCTGTTTTTT.

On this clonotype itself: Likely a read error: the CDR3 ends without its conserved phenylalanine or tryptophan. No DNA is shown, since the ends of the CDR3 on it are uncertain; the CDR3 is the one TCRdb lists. The CDR3 sequence is CASSYVNEQFLWP. V and J are TRBV7-2 and TRBJ2-5. Germline-derived CDR1 and CDR2 are SGHTA and FQGNSA. The CDR3 spans 13 amino acids, including both terminal residues.

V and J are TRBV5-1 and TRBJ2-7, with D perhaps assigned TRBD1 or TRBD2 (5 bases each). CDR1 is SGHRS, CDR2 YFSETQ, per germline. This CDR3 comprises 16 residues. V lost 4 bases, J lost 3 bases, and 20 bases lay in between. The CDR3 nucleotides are TGCGCCAGCAGCCAAGCTAAGGGACCGGGGCTCTACGAGCAGTACTTC. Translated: CASSQAKGPGLYEQYF.

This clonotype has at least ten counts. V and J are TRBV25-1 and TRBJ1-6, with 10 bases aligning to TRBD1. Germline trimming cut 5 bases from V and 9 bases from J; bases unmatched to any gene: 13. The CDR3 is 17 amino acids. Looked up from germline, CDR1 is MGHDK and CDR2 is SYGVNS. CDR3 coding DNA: TGTGCCAGCAGTCCAATCGACAGGGGGCAGTTGGGTTCACCCCTCCACTTT. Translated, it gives CASSPIDRGQLGSPLHF.

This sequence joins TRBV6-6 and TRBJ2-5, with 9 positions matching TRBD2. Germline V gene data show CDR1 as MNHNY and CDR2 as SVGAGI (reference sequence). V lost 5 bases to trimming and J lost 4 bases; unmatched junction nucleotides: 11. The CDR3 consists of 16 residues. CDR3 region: CASSEGAGGGGETQYF. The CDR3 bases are TGTGCCAGCAGTGAAGGAGCGGGGGGCGGTGGAGAGACCCAGTACTTC.